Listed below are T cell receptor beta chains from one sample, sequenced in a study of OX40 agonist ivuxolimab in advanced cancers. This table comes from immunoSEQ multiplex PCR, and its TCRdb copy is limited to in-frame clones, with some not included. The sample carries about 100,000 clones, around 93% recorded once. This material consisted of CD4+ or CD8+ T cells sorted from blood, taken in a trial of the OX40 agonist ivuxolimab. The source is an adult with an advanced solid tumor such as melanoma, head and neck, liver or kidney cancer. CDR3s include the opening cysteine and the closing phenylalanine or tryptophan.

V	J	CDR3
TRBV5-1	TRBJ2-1	CASRRASGSHEQFF
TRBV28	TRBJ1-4	CASSTPARGNEKLFF
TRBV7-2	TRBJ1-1	CASSLDVEGDAFF
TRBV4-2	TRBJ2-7	CASSQDGGGSSYEQYF
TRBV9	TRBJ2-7	CASSVTGRDEQYF
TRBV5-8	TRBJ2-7	CASSLQGGYEQYF
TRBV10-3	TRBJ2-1	CAISETGTSGGNEQFF
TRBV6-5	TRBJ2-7	CASSRQGPSYEQYF
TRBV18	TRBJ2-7	CASSPSSPSYEQYF
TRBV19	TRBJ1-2	CASSIQGGLYGYTF
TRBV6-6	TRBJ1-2	CASTSSGAFSYGYTF
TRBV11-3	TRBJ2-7	CASSGARYEQYF
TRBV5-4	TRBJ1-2	CASSPRDIGGYTF
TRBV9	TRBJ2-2	CASSWDSNTGELFF
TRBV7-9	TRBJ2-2	CASSLGTGLNTGELFF
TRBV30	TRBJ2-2	CAWSVLFTGELFF
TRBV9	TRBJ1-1	CASSVDDTEAFF
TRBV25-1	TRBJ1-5	CASSDKDWGADQPQHF
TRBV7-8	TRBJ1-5	CASSLRDSNQPQHF
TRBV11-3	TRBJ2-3	CASSLRGQDTQYF
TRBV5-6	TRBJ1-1	CASSWAGTGGSVAFF
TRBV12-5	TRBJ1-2	CASGLGPGGYTF
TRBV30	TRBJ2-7	CAWSVGLFYEQYF
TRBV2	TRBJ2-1	CASSGTSYNEQFF
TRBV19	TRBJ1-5	CASSMVGYGQPQHF
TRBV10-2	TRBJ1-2	CASSVGRPGNYGYTF
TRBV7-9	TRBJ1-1	CASSLEGGTGAGVEAFF